This entry is about one T cell receptor beta chain. Original processing notes: For nucleated cells, counts were estimated from reference gene primer amplification. Profiled with immunoSEQ multiplex PCR; TCRdb holds only in-frame clones, not every one. For V, J and clone size, that table is used; D and trimming come from the DNA. Among over 350,000 clones listed, around 86% were seen once. The length of the CDR3 is 16 residues. Trimming removed 1 base at V and 7 bases at J, with 16 bases between. CDR1 MGHRA and CDR2 YSYEKL come from the germline V gene. The data were taken from a study of blood T cell repertoires in COVID-19. Turning to the study itself: The United States, Italy and Spain were the sources of the acute and convalescent COVID-19 samples. Nucleic acid was either cDNA or gDNA, and it came from T cells, B-cell-depleted T cells, or PBMCs.

The clonotype comes from a woman in her twenties or thirties with active or convalescent COVID-19. V is TRBV4-1 and J is TRBJ2-2; D is undetermined. Sequencing input: peripheral blood. In DNA, the CDR3 is TGCGCCAGCAGCCAAGGGGTGACTCTCGGTATCGGGGAGCTGTTTTTT. Amino acid sequence: CASSQGVTLGIGELFF.